The 2 T cell receptor beta chains below come from one sample, sequenced in a study of cytomegalovirus exposure and HLA in healthy donors. The PCR made use of 60 Vbeta and 13 Jbeta primers. Assay: immunoSEQ multiplex PCR; the TCRdb copy retains only in-frame clones and omits some. The table has around 200,000 clones, under 80% seen once. The sample comprised PBMCs. The receptors shown here come from a man in his forties or fifties in good health and CMV-seronegative.

The gene calls are TRBV5-1 and TRBJ2-1; 8 bases match TRBD1. There are 16 residues in the CDR3. The germline V gene encodes CDR1 SGHRS and CDR2 YFSETQ. V dropped 0 bases and J dropped 4; count of bases not matched to a gene: 6. CDR3: CASSLEPGQGYNEQFF. The DNA of the CDR3 is TGCGCCAGCAGCTTGGAGCCAGGACAGGGTTACAATGAGCAGTTCTTC. The entire variable domain, with the rest obtained from reference TRBV5-1 and TRBJ2-1, is as follows: KAGVTQTPRYLIKTRGQQVTLSCSPISGHRSVSWYQQTPGQGLQFLFEYFSETQRNKGNFPGRFSGRQFSNSRSEMNVSTLELGDSALYLCASSLEPGQGYNEQFFGPGTRLTVL.

The rearrangement uses TRBV4-2 and TRBJ2-7; D uncertain. Germline CDR1 LGHNA, CDR2 YNFKEQ. CDR3 size: 11 residues. The V and J ends lost 4 bases and 2 bases respectively, with 3 bases between them. The CDR3 is CASSPAYEQYF. The CDR3 bases are TGTGCCAGCAGCCCCGCCTACGAGCAGTACTTC.